A single sample gave rise to the 9 T cell receptor beta chains below, sequenced in a study of beta chain features in type 1 diabetes. Study results and caveats: Shortening of TCRB CDR3s, moderate but significant, appeared in all four CD4+ subsets of Type 1 diabetes patients.

These receptors have no identified antigens. The investigators reverse transcribed all of the isolated RNA, so they sequenced expressed TCRB transcripts. Assay: immunoSEQ multiplex PCR; the TCRdb copy retains only in-frame clones and omits some. The table includes fewer than 300,000 clones, roughly a tenth detected once. Sequencing input: naive CD4+ T cells from blood. The receptor source for this set is a man younger than 45 with type 1 diabetes.

There are a few counts of this clone. The rearrangement uses TRBV6-1 and TRBJ2-1; TRBD2 is a possible D gene (6 bases). This CDR3 spans 14 amino acids. Germline CDR1 is MNHNS and CDR2 is SASEGT. Trimming left V 9 bases short and J 6 bases short, with 18 bases between. CDR3 sequence: CASGGRDGGNEQFF. The CDR3 DNA is TGTGCCAGTGGAGGCCGGGACGGGGGCAATGAGCAGTTCTTC.

This clone showed up just a few times. The chain employs TRBV19 and TRBJ2-3, with a possible D match to TRBD2 (6 bases). Trimming shortened V by 5 bases and J by 5 bases, and 17 bases separated the two germline ends. CDR1 and CDR2 from the germline V gene are LNHDA and SQIVND (reference sequence). The CDR3 spans 15 residues. In DNA form, the CDR3 reads TGTGCCAGTAGTTCCCTCGGAGGGCAGGTAGATACGCAGTATTTT. Translated, it gives CASSSLGGQVDTQYF.

This clone was seen only a few times. The genes are TRBV10-3 and TRBJ2-7, with D possibly being TRBD1 (5 bases). Trimming removed 9 bases at V and 1 base at J, with 13 bases between. The CDR3 length is 13 residues. Germline CDR1 ENHRY, CDR2 SYGVKD. This chain's CDR3 is CAIAPRGSYEQYF. DNA for the CDR3: TGTGCCATTGCCCCTAGGGGATCCTACGAGCAGTACTTC.

The V call is TRBV7-3, the J call TRBJ1-2; weak D call: TRBD1 (5 bases). Germline V gene data show CDR1 as SGHTA and CDR2 as FQGTGA. Trimming took off 5 bases at V and 8 bases at J, with 18 bases between the two ends. CDR3 size: 14 residues. CDR3 DNA: TGTGCCAGCAGCCCGTCAGGGACTTGGGAAGGCTACACCTTC. The encoded protein is CASSPSGTWEGYTF.

This clone was counted between two and nine times. This CDR3 reads CASSQGTTGANVLTF. CDR3 in DNA: TGTGCCAGCAGCCAAGGGACAACTGGGGCCAACGTCCTGACTTTC. This chain joins TRBV7-3 and TRBJ2-6; possible D gene TRBD1, 6 bases. CDR1 SGHTA and CDR2 FQGTGA come from the germline V gene. This CDR3 comprises 15 residues. V shed 5 bases and J shed 2 bases, with 10 bases lying between them.

The genes are TRBV4-1 and TRBJ2-3; 7 positions agree with TRBD1. The CDR3 extends over 17 amino acids. With V trimmed by 1 base and J by 0 bases, 7 bases remained unmatched. Looked up from germline, CDR1 is MGHRA and CDR2 is YSYEKL. The CDR3 DNA follows: TGCGCCAGCAGCCAAGGAGGGGGCCGAAAAAGCACAGATACGCAGTATTTT. As protein: CASSQGGGRKSTDTQYF.

The genes are TRBV7-8 and TRBJ2-5; D not resolved. Germline V gives CDR1 SGHVS, CDR2 FQNEAQ. This CDR3 region has 14 residues. V dropped 1 base and J dropped 0 bases, with 6 bases sitting between them. The CDR3, as DNA: TGTGCCAGCAGCTTAGACAGATACCAAGAGACCCAGTACTTC. Protein product: CASSLDRYQETQYF.

This rearrangement joins TRBV28 to TRBJ2-7, with 11 bases matching TRBD2. The V segment lost 4 bases and the J segment 2 bases; nucleotides outside the gene matches: 7. In germline, CDR1 is MDHEN, CDR2 SYDVKM. The CDR3 is 16 amino acids. CDR3 residues: CASSSSSSGGTYEQYF. The CDR3 bases are TGTGCCAGCAGTTCGTCCTCTAGCGGGGGGACCTACGAGCAGTACTTC.

This chain connects TRBV11-3 to TRBJ2-2; 7 nucleotides line up with TRBD1. The CDR3 loop spans 15 amino acids. V gave up 4 bases and J gave up 2 bases; unmatched junction bases: 4. CDR1 is SGHNT, CDR2 YENEEA, per germline. CDR3 sequence (DNA): TGTGCCAGCAGCTCCAGACAGGGAAACACCGGGGAGCTGTTTTTT. Translation: CASSSRQGNTGELFF.